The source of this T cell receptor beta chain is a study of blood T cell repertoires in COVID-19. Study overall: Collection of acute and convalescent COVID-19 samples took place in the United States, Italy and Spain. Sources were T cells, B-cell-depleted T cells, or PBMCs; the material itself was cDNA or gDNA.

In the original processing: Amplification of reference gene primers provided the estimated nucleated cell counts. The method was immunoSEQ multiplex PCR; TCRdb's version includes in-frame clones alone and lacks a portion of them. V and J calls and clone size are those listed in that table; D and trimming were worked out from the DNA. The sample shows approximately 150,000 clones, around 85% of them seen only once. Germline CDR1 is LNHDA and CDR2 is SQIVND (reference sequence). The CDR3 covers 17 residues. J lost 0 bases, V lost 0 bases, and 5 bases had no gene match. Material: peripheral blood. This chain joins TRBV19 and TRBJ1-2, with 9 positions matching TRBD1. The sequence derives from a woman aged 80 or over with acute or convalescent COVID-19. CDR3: CASSIEGTGRPNYGYTF. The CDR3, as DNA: TGTGCCAGTAGTATAGAGGGGACAGGGAGACCTAACTATGGCTACACCTTC.